The 14 T cell receptor beta chains below all came from one sample that was sequenced in a study of T cells in Graves' hyperthyroidism and ophthalmopathy. RNA transcripts provided the source from which TCR beta CDR3 regions were amplified. HTBI primers were employed in a first-round RT-PCR of the TCR CDR3. TCRdb analysed the multiplex PCR reads with MiXCR anew, one entry per CDR3 protein. The table has over 500,000 distinct CDR3 sequences, approximately 49% seen once. Sequenced input: peripheral blood or thyroid tissue (not recorded which). The origin of the receptors is an adult woman with Graves' disease, either hyperthyroidism or ophthalmopathy (not recorded which).

The chain links TRBV2 to TRBJ2-1, with unresolved D. The V and J ends lost 2 bases and 8 bases respectively, with 7 bases between them. Germline values: CDR1 SNHLY, CDR2 FYNNEI. The CDR3 is 12 residues long. The DNA for the CDR3 is TGTGCCAGCAGTGAAAGTTTCTATGAGCAGTTCTTC. This codes for CASSESFYEQFF.

The chain links TRBV15 to TRBJ1-1, with 10 nucleotides matching TRBD1. Germline lookup yields CDR1 LNHNV and CDR2 YYDKDF (reference sequence). The CDR3 sequence is 16 residues long. V dropped 3 bases and J dropped 0; count of bases not matched to a gene: 4. CDR3 sequence (DNA): TGTGCCACCAGCAGTGGGGGACAGGGGTTGAACACTGAAGCTTTCTTT. It yields the protein CATSSGGQGLNTEAFF.

This clonotype was found a few times. The V and J genes are TRBV5-6 and TRBJ1-2; unclear D gene. V was shortened by 0 bases and J by 9 bases, with 12 bases between the two germline ends. The CDR3 has 13 amino acids. Germline V gives CDR1 SGHDT, CDR2 YYEEEE. The CDR3 nucleotides are TGTGCCAGCAGCTTGGAAGGTAGCCGGAGCTACACCTTC. Translated: CASSLEGSRSYTF.

This rearrangement joins TRBV11-3 to TRBJ2-2, with 8 positions matching TRBD2. The germline V gene encodes CDR1 SGHNT and CDR2 YENEEA. This CDR3 region has 14 residues. V was pared by 5 bases and J by 7 bases, with 6 bases of the junction left unmatched. The CDR3: CASSRLAIGGELFF. The CDR3 nucleotides are TGTGCCAGCAGCCGACTAGCGATAGGCGGGGAGCTGTTTTTT. Full variable domain (outside the CDR3, taken from reference TRBV11-3 and TRBJ2-2): EAGVVQSPRYKIIEKKQPVAFWCNPISGHNTLYWYLQNLGQGPELLIRYENEEAVDDSQLPKDRFSAERLKGVDSTLKIQPAELGDSAVYLCASSRLAIGGELFFGEGSRLTVL.

This chain connects TRBV7-8 to TRBJ1-5; 9 bases align to TRBD1. The CDR3 has 14 residues. Trimming cost V 5 bases and J 5 bases; bases outside gene matches: 4. Germline CDR1 and CDR2: SGHVS and FQNEAQ. The DNA of the CDR3 is TGTGCCAGCAGCGGCGGGACAGGGCATCAGCCCCAGCATTTT. Its translation: CASSGGTGHQPQHF. Full variable domain (missing parts from reference TRBV7-8 and TRBJ1-5): GAGVSQSPRYKVAKRGQDVALRCDPISGHVSLFWYQQALGQGPEFLTYFQNEAQLDKSGLPSDRFFAERPEGSVSTLKIQRTQQEDSAVYLCASSGGTGHQPQHFGDGTRLSIL.

CDR3 nucleotides: TGTGCCAGCAGTGCGACAGCAAGCACAGATACGCAGTATTTT. This encodes CASSATASTDTQYF. This rearrangement joins TRBV2 to TRBJ2-3; D possibly corresponds to TRBD1 (5 bases). The CDR3 spans 14 residues. Per germline, CDR1 SNHLY and CDR2 FYNNEI. V gave up 4 bases and J gave up 0 bases, with 8 bases separating them.

This clonotype came up many times. This chain connects TRBV15 to TRBJ1-5; no reliable D call. Trimming took off 0 bases at V and 5 bases at J, with 8 bases between the two ends. This CDR3 has 14 residues. Germline values: CDR1 LNHNV, CDR2 YYDKDF (reference sequence). The CDR3 DNA sequence: TGTGCCACCAGCAGAGATCGGGGAGATCAGCCCCAGCATTTT. It translates to CATSRDRGDQPQHF.

In this sample, this clonotype turned up a few times. The rearrangement uses TRBV7-3 and TRBJ2-5; TRBD1 matches at 7 bases. V lost 6 bases and J lost 0; bases outside the gene matches: 16. This CDR3 is built from 18 residues. Per germline, CDR1 SGHTA and CDR2 FQGTGA. In DNA form, the CDR3 reads TGTGCCAGCAGTTACTCCCTTTATTCCGACAGGGACCAAGAGACCCAGTACTTC. This codes for CASSYSLYSDRDQETQYF.

The J gene is TRBJ1-1, the V gene TRBV19; D unclear. The germline V and J ends were trimmed by 3 bases and 1 base, with 9 bases remaining between them. CDR3 length: 14 residues. Germline loops: CDR1 LNHDA, CDR2 SQIVND (reference sequence). The CDR3 spells CASSIKAANTEAFF. The CDR3 DNA follows: TGTGCCAGTAGTATCAAGGCCGCGAACACTGAAGCTTTCTTT.

In this sample, this clonotype turned up many times. This sequence joins TRBV2 and TRBJ1-6; TRBD1 agrees at 7 bases. This CDR3 spans 15 amino acids. V trimming: 5 bases; J trimming: 8 bases; junction bases outside the gene matches: 9. In germline, CDR1 is SNHLY, CDR2 FYNNEI. As DNA, the CDR3 is TGTGCCAGCAGTTTTCCGGGACAGACTTATTCACCCCTCCACTTT. Its translation is CASSFPGQTYSPLHF.

This chain connects TRBV29-1 to TRBJ2-7; 10 bases are a match to TRBD1. Per germline, CDR1 SQVTM and CDR2 ANQGSEA. The CDR3 is made up of 14 amino acids. Germline trimming cut 8 bases from V and 2 bases from J; bases unmatched to any gene: 9. The CDR3 DNA is TGCAGCAGTTTATTGGGGACAGGGGCCTACGAGCAGTACTTC. This encodes CSSLLGTGAYEQYF.

The table lists this clonotype with many counts. The chain carries TRBV3-1 and TRBJ2-2; 10 positions agree with TRBD2. With 4 bases clipped from V and 1 base from J, the junction kept 0 bases outside the gene matches. In germline, CDR1 is LGHDT, CDR2 YNNKEL (reference sequence). There are 15 residues in the CDR3. CDR3 region: CASSRLAGNTGELFF. In DNA, the CDR3 is TGTGCCAGCAGCCGACTAGCGGGGAACACCGGGGAGCTGTTTTTT.

This chain links TRBV7-9 with TRBJ2-5; no definite D call. This CDR3 region has 16 residues. V lost 6 bases and J 1 base, leaving 18 bases between the germline ends. Germline V gene data show CDR1 as SEHNR and CDR2 as FQNEAQ (reference sequence). This CDR3 is CASSPQGSRSQETQYF. The CDR3 DNA follows: TGTGCCAGCAGTCCCCAAGGTAGTCGGAGCCAAGAGACCCAGTACTTC.

This sequence joins TRBV2 and TRBJ2-2; the D gene is possibly TRBD1 (6 bases). This CDR3 contains 14 residues. Trimming pared 6 bases from V and 3 bases from J, leaving 11 bases between. The germline V gene encodes CDR1 SNHLY and CDR2 FYNNEI. For the CDR3, the DNA is TGTGCCAGCAGACAGGGCGGGTACACCGGGGAGCTGTTTTTT. Translated: CASRQGGYTGELFF.